The source of this T cell receptor beta chain is a study of human T cells and chemical hapten exposure. Background on the study: Cases of alopecia areata, totalis or universalis occurred in a predominantly female patient group. How much TCR each sample yielded varied, mostly because pooled library volumes differed slightly.

As for time point: patch test 2, 6 weeks after DPC sensitization. Specified treatment: therapeutic diphenylcyclopropenone sensitization with weekly scalp DPC. Total RNA came from unfractionated whole blood. Library preparation tagged each individual cDNA molecule with a unique molecular identifier. TCRdb ran MiXCR on the RACE reads and lists one entry per CDR3 protein. The profile covers about 42,000 distinct CDR3 sequences, with approximately 9.5% appearing a single time and 11% to 15% taken by the ten largest. This clonotype has only a few counts. This CDR3 has 14 amino acids. J was trimmed by 10 bases and V by 5 bases; bases with no gene match: 14. From germline, CDR1 is SGHTA and CDR2 FQGNSA.

The sequence derives from a woman in her 30s with alopecia areata. Some clones in this sample may be carry-over from other donors' samples. The sample here was whole blood, taken in connection with sensitization to the hapten diphenylcyclopropenone (DPC). The chain combines TRBV7-2 with TRBJ2-7; 7 positions agree with TRBD1. In nucleotides, the CDR3 is TGTGCCAGCAGCCTATACCCATCGGACAGGTCCCAGTACTTC. Protein: CASSLYPSDRSQYF. The full variable domain, completed using reference TRBV7-2 and TRBJ2-7, is GAGVSQSPSNKVTEKGKDVELRCDPISGHTALYWYRQSLGQGLEFLIYFQGNSAPDKSGLPSDRFSAERTGGSVSTLTIQRTQQEDSAVYLCASSLYPSDRSQYFGPGTRLTVT.